One sample yielded the 23 T cell receptor beta chains listed below, sequenced in a study of blood T cells in healthy people across ages. Through a sample-barcoded 5' primer and a J-beta primer mix, a second PCR was run for about 6 to 12 cycles. MiXCR, run by TCRdb on the 5' RACE reads, gives a single entry per CDR3 protein. The profile shows around 1,500,000 distinct CDR3 sequences, 42% of them singletons. The sample comprised blood. These receptors all stem from a woman between 18 and 30 years old in good health.

The chain joins TRBV10-3 to TRBJ2-3, with D uncertain. This CDR3 comprises 14 residues. V lost 2 bases to trimming and J lost 2 bases, with 8 bases between them. Germline assignment: CDR1 ENHRY and CDR2 SYGVKD. The chain's CDR3 is CAISESQITDTQYF. Written as DNA, the CDR3 is TGTGCCATCAGTGAGAGTCAGATCACAGATACGCAGTATTTT.

This clonotype has just a few counts. This chain connects TRBV6-5 to TRBJ1-2, with D perhaps matching TRBD1 (5 bases). Trimming stripped 6 bases from V and 4 bases from J, with 15 bases between. Per germline, CDR1 MNHEY and CDR2 SVGAGI. The CDR3 has 14 amino acids. The CDR3 sequence: CASRGDHGLYGYTF. As DNA, the CDR3 is TGTGCCAGCAGGGGGGACCACGGCCTCTATGGCTACACCTTC.

The table lists this clonotype with a count of one. The J gene is TRBJ2-3, the V gene TRBV24-1; 10 nucleotides match TRBD1. This CDR3 region has 17 residues. V shed 1 base and J 5 bases; nucleotides not matched to a gene: 8. Germline CDR1 is KGHDR and CDR2 is SFDVKD. This CDR3 is CATSDFGGTGARDTQYF. The CDR3 DNA follows: TGTGCCACCAGTGATTTTGGCGGGACAGGGGCTAGAGATACGCAGTATTTT.

The V gene is TRBV11-2, the J gene TRBJ1-1; D remains ambiguous. Germline CDR1 reads SGHAT; CDR2 reads FQNNGV. V was pared by 4 bases and J by 0 bases, with 9 bases between. The CDR3 sequence is 14 residues long. The CDR3 region is CASSYTSLNTEAFF. The CDR3 DNA is TGTGCCAGCAGCTACACCTCCCTGAACACTGAAGCTTTCTTT.

V usage is TRBV7-2 and J usage is TRBJ2-5, with 7 positions matching TRBD2. Germline V gives CDR1 SGHTA, CDR2 FQGNSA. This CDR3 is built from 15 residues. V lost 3 bases and J lost 1; bases outside the gene matches: 5. The CDR3 reads CASSFGTTSQETQYF. For the CDR3, the DNA is TGTGCCAGCAGCTTCGGGACTACCTCCCAAGAGACCCAGTACTTC.

The rearrangement joins TRBV28 to TRBJ1-3, with TRBD1 matching over 8 bases. V was pared by 4 bases and J by 0 bases, with 11 bases of the junction left unmatched. This CDR3 spans 18 amino acids. Per germline, CDR1 MDHEN and CDR2 SYDVKM. CDR3 sequence (DNA): TGTGCCAGCAGTTCCTATCCGGGACAGGCCCGCTCTGGAAACACCATATATTTT. Its protein is CASSSYPGQARSGNTIYF.

This clonotype appeared a few times. The genes are TRBV29-1 and TRBJ2-6, with 8 bases matching TRBD1. V lost 1 base to trimming and J lost 0 bases; unmatched junction nucleotides: 14. From germline, CDR1 is SQVTM and CDR2 ANQGSEA. The CDR3 has 20 amino acids. This chain's CDR3 is CSVEGVDGQGPDSGANVLTF. As DNA, the CDR3 is TGCAGCGTTGAAGGGGTTGACGGACAGGGCCCCGACTCTGGGGCCAACGTCCTGACTTTC.

The chain combines TRBV2 with TRBJ2-1; no clear D. The V gene lost 3 bases and the J gene lost 9 bases, with 9 bases spanning the gap. The CDR3 has 12 residues. Germline V lookup: CDR1 SNHLY, CDR2 FYNNEI. The CDR3 here is CASSDGWGEQFF. The CDR3 bases are TGTGCCAGCAGTGATGGGTGGGGTGAGCAGTTCTTC.

The V gene is TRBV5-6, the J gene TRBJ1-1; D may be TRBD1 (5 bases). Trimming stripped 0 bases from V and 0 bases from J, with 12 bases between. Germline CDR1 is SGHDT and CDR2 is YYEEEE. CDR3 length equals 16 residues. Written as DNA, the CDR3 is TGTGCCAGCAGCTTGGATGTCGGGGCCATGAACACTGAAGCTTTCTTT. Protein sequence: CASSLDVGAMNTEAFF. The full variable domain, its missing parts supplied by reference TRBV5-6 and TRBJ1-1, is DAGVTQSPTHLIKTRGQQVTLRCSPKSGHDTVSWYQQALGQGPQFIFQYYEEEERQRGNFPDRFSGHQFPNYSSELNVNALLLGDSALYLCASSLDVGAMNTEAFFGQGTRLTVV.

The J gene is TRBJ2-7, the V gene TRBV7-2; D gene unclear. Trimming took off 5 bases at V and 5 bases at J, with 13 bases between the two ends. Germline CDR1 SGHTA, CDR2 FQGNSA. The CDR3 is 13 amino acids. The CDR3 nucleotides are TGTGCCAGCAGCCCGTTGAATATCCACGAGCAGTACTTC. Translation gives CASSPLNIHEQYF. Full variable domain (outside the CDR3, taken from reference TRBV7-2 and TRBJ2-7): GAGVSQSPSNKVTEKGKDVELRCDPISGHTALYWYRQSLGQGLEFLIYFQGNSAPDKSGLPSDRFSAERTGGSVSTLTIQRTQQEDSAVYLCASSPLNIHEQYFGPGTRLTVT.

This clonotype was seen more than once but under ten times. This CDR3 is CASRTDRGPYEQYF. CDR3 DNA sequence: TGTGCCAGCAGGACGGACAGGGGCCCCTACGAGCAGTACTTC. The rearrangement joins TRBV28 to TRBJ2-7; TRBD1 matches at 9 bases. Looked up from germline, CDR1 is MDHEN and CDR2 is SYDVKM. J was trimmed by 2 bases and V by 6 bases; bases with no gene match: 5. This CDR3 is built from 14 residues. The variable domain in full, with the rest retrieved from reference TRBV28 and TRBJ2-7, is DVKVTQSSRYLVKRTGEKVFLECVQDMDHENMFWYRQDPGLGLRLIYFSYDVKMKEKGDIPEGYSVSREKKERFSLILESASTNQTSMYLCASRTDRGPYEQYFGPGTRLTVT.

This chain connects TRBV5-1 to TRBJ2-7, with D perhaps TRBD1 (6 bases). The end of the DNA aligns better with TRBJ2-5, so the J call may be wrong. The CDR3 is 15 residues long. CDR1 and CDR2 from the germline V gene are SGHRS and YFSETQ. The CDR3 nucleotides are TGCGCCAGCAGCTCAGGGGCCCCAAGCGCAGAGACCCAGTACTTC. Amino acid sequence: CASSSGAPSAETQYF.

Of note for this clonotype: Germline and junction disagree at one end, which may indicate a read error. The genes are TRBV20-1 and TRBJ2-1; 9 positions agree with TRBD2. Germline CDR1 DFQATT, CDR2 SNEGSKA (reference sequence). The CDR3 sequence is 16 residues long. The CDR3 DNA sequence: TGCAGTGCCAGAGGTTTTGAGACTAGCGGATACAATGAGCAGTTCTTC. Its translation: CSARGFETSGYNEQFF.

The J gene is TRBJ2-6, the V gene TRBV25-1; possibly TRBD1 for D (5 bases). The CDR3 runs 16 residues. Germline CDR1 MGHDK, CDR2 SYGVNS. V was shortened by 4 bases and J by 2 bases, with 12 bases between the two germline ends. The CDR3 loop is CASSGLWTTGANVLTF. DNA of the CDR3: TGTGCCAGCAGTGGCCTTTGGACAACTGGGGCCAACGTCCTGACTTTC.

This clonotype was detected a few times. This chain joins TRBV27 and TRBJ2-7; 9 bases fit TRBD1. CDR3 size: 16 residues. CDR1 and CDR2 from the germline V gene are MNHEY and SMNVEV (reference sequence). With V trimmed by 5 bases and J by 4 bases, 12 bases remained unmatched. The CDR3 sequence is CASSAQSGTGSYEQYF. The CDR3 DNA reads TGTGCCAGCAGTGCCCAGTCCGGGACAGGGTCGTACGAGCAGTACTTC.

This clonotype appeared a few times. The chain combines TRBV4-1 with TRBJ2-7; 12 positions match TRBD2. Germline values: CDR1 MGHRA, CDR2 YSYEKL. This CDR3 region has 18 residues. Trimming at V came to 0 bases and at J to 4 bases, leaving 10 bases not matched to a gene. CDR3 in amino acids: CASSQETSGGEIFYEQYF. The CDR3 DNA reads as TGCGCCAGCAGCCAAGAGACTAGCGGGGGAGAAATTTTTTACGAGCAGTACTTC.

The chain uses TRBV7-8 and TRBJ2-7; TRBD1 or TRBD2 may be the D gene (5 bases each). The CDR3 has 16 amino acids. The V gene lost 1 base and the J gene lost 0 bases, with 13 bases spanning the gap. CDR1 and CDR2 (germline): SGHVS, FQNEAQ. The CDR3: CASSLGWLGVSYEQYF. CDR3 DNA: TGTGCCAGCAGCTTAGGATGGCTGGGGGTCTCCTACGAGCAGTACTTC.

This clonotype came up a few times. The rearrangement uses TRBV20-1 and TRBJ2-7, with 9 bases matching TRBD1. The germline V gene has CDR1 DFQATT and CDR2 SNEGSKA (reference sequence). The CDR3 extends over 13 amino acids. V trimming: 7 bases; J trimming: 4 bases; junction bases outside the gene matches: 8. The CDR3 sequence is CSGGTGNSYEQYF. The CDR3, as DNA: TGCAGTGGCGGGACAGGGAATTCTTACGAGCAGTACTTC.

This rearrangement joins TRBV9 to TRBJ2-5, with D maybe TRBD2 (6 bases). The CDR3 sequence is 15 residues long. Trimming took off 4 bases at V and 3 bases at J, with 16 bases between the two ends. Germline CDR1 is SGDLS and CDR2 is YYNGEE. CDR3 loop: CASSPSGGIEETQYF. In DNA, the CDR3 is TGTGCCAGCAGCCCCAGTGGGGGGATTGAAGAGACCCAGTACTTC.

This clonotype was recorded a few times. V is TRBV7-3 and J is TRBJ1-5; D remains unclear. V was trimmed by 4 bases and J by 0 bases, leaving 16 bases between them. The CDR3 length is 17 residues. Germline lookup yields CDR1 SGHTA and CDR2 FQGTGA. CDR3 nucleotides: TGTGCCAGCAGCTCCCATCCCGTTGAAGATAGCAATCAGCCCCAGCATTTT. Translation: CASSSHPVEDSNQPQHF.

The rearrangement uses TRBV7-9 and TRBJ2-2, with D possibly being TRBD2 (5 bases). The CDR3 consists of 15 residues. Trimming removed 5 bases at V and 2 bases at J, with 12 bases between. The germline CDR1 and CDR2 sequences are SEHNR and FQNEAQ (reference sequence). In DNA, the CDR3 is TGTGCCAGCAGCCCCCGACGGGATAACACCGGGGAGCTGTTTTTT. Translated, it gives CASSPRRDNTGELFF.

This clonotype turned up a few times. The J gene is TRBJ1-4, the V gene TRBV15, with D tentatively TRBD1 (5 bases). V was cut by 8 bases and J by 5 bases, with 12 bases left in between. This CDR3 contains 13 residues. The germline V gene has CDR1 LNHNV and CDR2 YYDKDF (reference sequence). CDR3 sequence reads: CATEKGQNEKLFF. In DNA, the CDR3 is TGTGCCACCGAGAAGGGGCAAAATGAAAAACTGTTTTTT.

The CDR3 sequence is CSAPRQGDNQPQHF. The CDR3 nucleotides are TGCAGTGCTCCCCGACAGGGTGACAATCAGCCCCAGCATTTT. The V and J genes are TRBV20-1 and TRBJ1-5, with 7 positions matching TRBD1. Germline CDR1 and CDR2: DFQATT and SNEGSKA (reference sequence). Trimming cost V 5 bases and J 3 bases; bases outside gene matches: 7. The length of the CDR3 is 14 residues.